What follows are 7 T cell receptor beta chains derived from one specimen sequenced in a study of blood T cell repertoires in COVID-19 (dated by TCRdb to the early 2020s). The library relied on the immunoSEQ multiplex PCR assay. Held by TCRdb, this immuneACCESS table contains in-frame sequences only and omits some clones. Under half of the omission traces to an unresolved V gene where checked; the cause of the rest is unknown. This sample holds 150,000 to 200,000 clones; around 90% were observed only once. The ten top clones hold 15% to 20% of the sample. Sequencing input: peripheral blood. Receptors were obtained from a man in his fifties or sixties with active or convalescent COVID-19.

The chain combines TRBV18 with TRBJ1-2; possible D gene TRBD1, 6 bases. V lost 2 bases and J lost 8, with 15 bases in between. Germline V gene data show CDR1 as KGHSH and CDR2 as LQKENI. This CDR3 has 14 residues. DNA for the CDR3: TGTGCCAGCTCACCATTTCTAGTCGGACAGGGCTACACCTTC. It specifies CASSPFLVGQGYTF.

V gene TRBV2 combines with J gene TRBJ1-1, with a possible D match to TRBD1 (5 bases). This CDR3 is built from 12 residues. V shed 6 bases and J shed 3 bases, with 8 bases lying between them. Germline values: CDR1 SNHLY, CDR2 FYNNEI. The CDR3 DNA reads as TGTGCCAGCAGGACAGACTACACTGAAGCTTTCTTT. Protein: CASRTDYTEAFF.

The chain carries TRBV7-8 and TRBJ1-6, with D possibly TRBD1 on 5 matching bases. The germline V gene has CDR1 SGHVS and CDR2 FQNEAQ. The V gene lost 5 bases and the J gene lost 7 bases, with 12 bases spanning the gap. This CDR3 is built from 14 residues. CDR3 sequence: CASSIVGENSPLHF. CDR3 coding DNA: TGTGCCAGCAGCATAGTAGGGGAAAATTCACCCCTCCACTTT. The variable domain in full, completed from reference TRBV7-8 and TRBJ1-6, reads GAGVSQSPRYKVAKRGQDVALRCDPISGHVSLFWYQQALGQGPEFLTYFQNEAQLDKSGLPSDRFFAERPEGSVSTLKIQRTQQEDSAVYLCASSIVGENSPLHFGNGTRLTVT.

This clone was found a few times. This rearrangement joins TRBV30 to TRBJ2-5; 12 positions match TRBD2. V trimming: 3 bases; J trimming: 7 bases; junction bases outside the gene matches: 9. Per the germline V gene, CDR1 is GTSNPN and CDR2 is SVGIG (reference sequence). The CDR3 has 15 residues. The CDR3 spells CAWRLAGGTGGTQYF. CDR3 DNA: TGTGCCTGGAGACTAGCGGGGGGTACCGGTGGGACCCAGTACTTC. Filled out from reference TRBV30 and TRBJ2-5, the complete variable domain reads SQTIHQWPATLVQPVGSPLSLECTVEGTSNPNLYWYRQAAGRGLQLLFYSVGIGQISSEVPQNLSASRPQDRQFILSSKKLLLSDSGFYLCAWRLAGGTGGTQYFGPGTRLLVL.

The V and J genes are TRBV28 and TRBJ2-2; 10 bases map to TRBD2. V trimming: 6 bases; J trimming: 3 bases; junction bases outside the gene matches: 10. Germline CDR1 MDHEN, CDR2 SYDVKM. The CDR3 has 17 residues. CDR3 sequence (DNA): TGTGCCAGCAGAGGGATAGCGGGAGGAAGAGACACCGGGGAGCTGTTTTTT. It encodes CASRGIAGGRDTGELFF.

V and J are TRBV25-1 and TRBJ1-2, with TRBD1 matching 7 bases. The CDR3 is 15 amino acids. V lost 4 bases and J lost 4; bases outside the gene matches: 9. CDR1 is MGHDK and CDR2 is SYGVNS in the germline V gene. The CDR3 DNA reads TGTGCCAGCAGTGTACAGGGGAGAGGGACCTATGGCTACACCTTC. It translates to CASSVQGRGTYGYTF.

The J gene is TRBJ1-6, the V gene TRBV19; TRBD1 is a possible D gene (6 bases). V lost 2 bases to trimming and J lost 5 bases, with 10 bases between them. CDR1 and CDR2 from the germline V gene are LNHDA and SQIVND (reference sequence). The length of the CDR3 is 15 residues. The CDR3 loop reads CASSIQGFHNSPLHF. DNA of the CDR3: TGTGCCAGTAGTATACAGGGGTTCCATAATTCACCCCTCCACTTT. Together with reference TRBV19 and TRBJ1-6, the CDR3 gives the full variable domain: DGGITQSPKYLFRKEGQNVTLSCEQNLNHDAMYWYRQDPGQGLRLIYYSQIVNDFQKGDIAEGYSVSREKKESFPLTVTSAQKNPTAFYLCASSIQGFHNSPLHFGNGTRLTVT.